One sample yielded the 4 T cell receptor beta chains listed below, sequenced in a study of shared clonotypes between healthy human individuals. Assay: immunoSEQ multiplex PCR; the TCRdb copy retains only in-frame clones and omits some. The sample carries about 1.1 million clones, around three quarters recorded once. The sequenced sample consisted of memory CD4+ T cells from PBMCs. The subset was: CD45RA-negative fraction. The receptors come from a man aged 18 to 29 in good health. Some clones in this sample may be carry-over from other donors' samples.

This clone is a singleton in its sample. The gene calls are TRBV11-2 and TRBJ2-3; D is perhaps TRBD1 or TRBD2 (5 bases each). V was clipped by 1 base and J by 13 bases, with 15 bases between them. This CDR3 contains 13 residues. CDR1 is SGHAT and CDR2 is FQNNGV in the germline V gene. The CDR3 region is CASSLASGLAEYF. The CDR3 nucleotides read TGTGCCAGCAGCTTAGCCTCGGGGCTGGCGGAGTATTTT.

The table lists this clone with a few counts. V is TRBV5-6 and J is TRBJ1-3; TRBD1 aligns across 9 bases. Losses at the gene ends were 4 bases for V and 2 bases for J; bases not matched to a gene: 7. The CDR3 is made up of 16 amino acids. Germline CDR1 is SGHDT and CDR2 is YYEEEE. The CDR3 loop reads CASSAGQGPTGNTIYF. CDR3 coding DNA: TGTGCCAGCAGCGCGGGACAGGGACCAACTGGAAACACCATATATTTT.

The gene calls are TRBV5-1 and TRBJ2-3, with D perhaps TRBD1 or TRBD2 (5 bases each). The germline gives CDR1 SGHRS, CDR2 YFSETQ. V was pared by 2 bases and J by 3 bases, with 13 bases between. This CDR3 contains 15 residues. CDR3 in amino acids: CASSLQERGTDTQYF. The CDR3, as DNA: TGCGCCAGCAGCTTACAGGAAAGAGGGACAGATACGCAGTATTTT. Supplemented by reference TRBV5-1 and TRBJ2-3, the full variable domain reads KAGVTQTPRYLIKTRGQQVTLSCSPISGHRSVSWYQQTPGQGLQFLFEYFSETQRNKGNFPGRFSGRQFSNSRSEMNVSTLELGDSALYLCASSLQERGTDTQYFGPGTRLTVL.

J is TRBJ2-7 and V is TRBV19, with TRBD2 matching 12 bases. Unmatched junction bases numbered 15, after V lost 5 bases and J lost 7 bases. The length of the CDR3 is 17 residues. Germline lookup yields CDR1 LNHDA and CDR2 SQIVND (reference sequence). CDR3 nucleotide sequence: TGTGCCAGTAGTGTCACAGCTAGCGGGAGGGCCCCAATGGAGCAGTACTTC. Translated, it gives CASSVTASGRAPMEQYF.